Shown below are 32 T cell receptor beta chains from a single sample sequenced in a study of T cells in Graves' hyperthyroidism and ophthalmopathy. What was amplified from RNA transcripts were TCR beta CDR3 regions. First-round RT-PCR targeting the TCR CDR3 was performed with the HTBI primer set. TCRdb independently ran MiXCR on the multiplex PCR reads; one entry per CDR3 protein. The data contain about 180,000 distinct CDR3 sequences, around 15% of them singletons. The material sequenced was blood. The receptor source for this set is a woman aged 50 to 60 with Graves' hyperthyroidism.

Written as DNA, the CDR3 is TGTGCCAGTAGATTGAGGATTAACACTGAAGCTTTCTTT. It codes for CASRLRINTEAFF. The V and J genes are TRBV19 and TRBJ1-1; no reliable D call. CDR1 and CDR2 (germline): LNHDA, SQIVND (reference sequence). The CDR3 loop spans 13 amino acids. V was trimmed by 6 bases and J by 2 bases, leaving 10 bases between them.

This clonotype was recorded many times. The chain combines TRBV7-8 with TRBJ2-1; D remains ambiguous. CDR3 length equals 12 residues. V lost 7 bases and J 5 bases, leaving 9 bases between the germline ends. In germline, CDR1 is SGHVS, CDR2 FQNEAQ. CDR3 coding DNA: TGTGCCAGCACCCTTAAGAACAATGAGCAGTTCTTC. This sequence encodes CASTLKNNEQFF.

V gene TRBV11-2 combines with J gene TRBJ2-2; tentative D call: TRBD2 (6 bases). The germline V gene encodes CDR1 SGHAT and CDR2 FQNNGV. CDR3 length equals 17 residues. Between the trimmed V and J ends, which lost 0 bases and 7 bases, there was a span of 18 bases. The CDR3 nucleotides read TGTGCCAGCAGCTTAGAAATGGTTGGAGGGCACGGCGGGGAGCTGTTTTTT. This codes for CASSLEMVGGHGGELFF.

There are many counts of this clonotype. The chain combines TRBV7-2 with TRBJ2-3; a possible D gene is TRBD2 (7 bases). The germline V gene encodes CDR1 SGHTA and CDR2 FQGNSA. V lost 1 base and J 1 base, leaving 12 bases between the germline ends. This CDR3 contains 16 residues. CDR3 in DNA: TGTGCCAGCAGCTTAGAGTGGGGGGGGCGCACAGATACGCAGTATTTT. This sequence encodes CASSLEWGGRTDTQYF.

In its sample, this clonotype was seen many times. The rearrangement joins TRBV29-1 to TRBJ1-2, with no clear D. The germline V and J ends were trimmed by 3 bases and 2 bases, with 16 bases remaining between them. The CDR3 consists of 15 residues. The germline CDR1 and CDR2 sequences are SQVTM and ANQGSEA. The chain's CDR3 is CSVENIVGSNYGYTF. CDR3 nucleotides: TGCAGCGTTGAGAATATTGTGGGCAGCAACTATGGCTACACCTTC.

This chain joins TRBV7-9 and TRBJ1-6; 8 bases agree with TRBD1. The ends lost 5 bases at V and 9 bases at J; junction bases unmatched: 6. The CDR3 runs to 14 residues. Germline CDR1 reads SEHNR; CDR2 reads FQNEAQ (reference sequence). This CDR3 is CASSQGQGASPLHF. For the CDR3, the DNA is TGTGCCAGCAGCCAAGGGCAGGGGGCTTCACCCCTCCACTTT.

V is TRBV12-3 or TRBV12-4 and J is TRBJ1-6; D is possibly TRBD1 (5 bases). The CDR3 consists of 13 residues. Trimming removed 7 bases from V and 10 bases from J, with 14 bases in between. The CDR3 region has the DNA TGTGCCAGCAACTTCGGGGGTAGGTCACCCCTCCACTTT. This gives the protein CASNFGGRSPLHF.

This clonotype appeared many times. The V call is TRBV18, the J call TRBJ2-1; 7 bases map to TRBD2. This CDR3 comprises 12 residues. Trimming cost V 10 bases and J 9 bases; bases outside gene matches: 9. Per germline, CDR1 KGHSH and CDR2 LQKENI. In nucleotides, the CDR3 is TGTGCCACGTCGACGGGCGGGAGTGAGCAGTTCTTC. The encoded protein is CATSTGGSEQFF.

The chain recombines TRBV9 with TRBJ2-3; D remains ambiguous. CDR3 length equals 14 residues. The V end was cut by 0 bases, the J end by 2 bases, with 7 bases between. Germline CDR1 and CDR2: SGDLS and YYNGEE. This chain's CDR3 is CASSVVGYTDTQYF. As DNA, the CDR3 is TGTGCCAGCAGCGTAGTTGGATACACAGATACGCAGTATTTT.

This clonotype has a handful of counts. The genes are TRBV3-1 and TRBJ2-1; 7 nucleotides match TRBD1. This CDR3 has 16 amino acids. V trimming: 3 bases; J trimming: 4 bases; junction bases outside the gene matches: 9. Germline loops: CDR1 LGHDT, CDR2 YNNKEL (reference sequence). CDR3 nucleotide sequence: TGTGCCAGCAGCCAGAGCTGGGACAGAGTTTACAATGAGCAGTTCTTC. It specifies CASSQSWDRVYNEQFF.

This clonotype was seen repeatedly, ten times or more. V is TRBV14 and J is TRBJ2-1; possibly TRBD1 for D (6 bases). The germline V gene encodes CDR1 SGHDN and CDR2 FVKESK. The CDR3 runs 12 residues. With 2 bases removed from V and 10 bases from J, the gap between germline ends came to 9 bases. The CDR3 is CASSQTGREQFF. The CDR3 DNA sequence: TGTGCCAGCAGCCAAACAGGGCGGGAGCAGTTCTTC. Full variable domain (missing parts from reference TRBV14 and TRBJ2-1): EAGVTQFPSHSVIEKGQTVTLRCDPISGHDNLYWYRRVMGKEIKFLLHFVKESKQDESGMPNNRFLAERTGGTYSTLKVQPAELEDSGVYFCASSQTGREQFFGPGTRLTVL.

This clonotype was detected many times. This chain joins TRBV3-1 and TRBJ1-1, with D perhaps matching TRBD1 (6 bases). The CDR3 is made up of 14 amino acids. Germline V CDR1 and CDR2: LGHDT, YNNKEL (reference sequence). Trimming removed 4 bases from V and 5 bases from J, with 14 bases in between. For the CDR3, the DNA is TGTGCCAGCAGCCCAGTCGGGGGGGCGACTGAAGCTTTCTTT. Amino acids: CASSPVGGATEAFF.

This clonotype showed up many times. This rearrangement joins TRBV27 to TRBJ1-6, with TRBD1 matching over 9 bases. CDR3 length: 13 amino acids. CDR1 and CDR2 from the germline V gene are MNHEY and SMNVEV (reference sequence). The ends lost 8 bases at V and 10 bases at J; junction bases unmatched: 6. Here the CDR3 DNA reads TGTGCCAGCGGGGACAGGGTAGGATCACCCCTCCACTTT. Protein: CASGDRVGSPLHF.

This clonotype was counted once. The rearrangement joins TRBV12-3 or TRBV12-4 to TRBJ1-5; a possible D gene is TRBD1 (6 bases). This CDR3 region has 16 residues. Between the trimmed V and J ends, which lost 3 bases and 2 bases, there was a span of 14 bases. Here the CDR3 DNA reads TGTGCCAGCAGTTTTTTCTCGGACAGAGGCAATCAGCCCCAGCATTTT. It translates to CASSFFSDRGNQPQHF.

This clonotype was seen repeatedly, ten times or more. The chain joins TRBV2 to TRBJ2-1; D ambiguous. The ends were cut back, 6 bases at V and 0 bases at J, with 12 bases in the middle. The CDR3 sequence is 15 residues long. In germline, CDR1 is SNHLY, CDR2 FYNNEI. The chain's CDR3 is CASRRARSSYNEQFF. As DNA, the CDR3 is TGTGCCAGCAGAAGGGCCCGAAGCTCCTACAATGAGCAGTTCTTC.

This clonotype was counted many times. The chain uses TRBV19 and TRBJ2-3; D unresolved. From germline, CDR1 is LNHDA and CDR2 SQIVND (reference sequence). The V end was cut by 3 bases, the J end by 5 bases, with 9 bases between. The length of the CDR3 is 13 residues. The CDR3: CASSILSEDTQYF. The CDR3 DNA follows: TGTGCCAGTAGTATCTTATCGGAAGATACGCAGTATTTT.

CDR3 sequence reads: CASSIKGGRSYGYTF. The DNA of the CDR3 is TGCGCCAGCAGCATAAAGGGGGGACGGAGCTATGGCTACACCTTC. The gene calls are TRBV4-3 and TRBJ1-2; possible D gene TRBD1, 6 bases. The CDR3 is 15 amino acids. CDR1 and CDR2 (germline): LGHNA, YSLEER. Trimming shortened V by 5 bases and J by 4 bases, and 17 bases separated the two germline ends.

This clonotype occurred many times. The J gene is TRBJ2-1, the V gene TRBV11-2; tentatively, D is TRBD1 (6 bases). Germline loops: CDR1 SGHAT, CDR2 FQNNGV. The V end was cut by 1 base, the J end by 11 bases, with 12 bases between. This CDR3 is built from 13 residues. Written as DNA, the CDR3 is TGTGCCAGCAGCTTAGGAACCCGGGACAAGCAGTTCTTC. The encoded protein is CASSLGTRDKQFF.

This clonotype has a count of ten or more. The V call is TRBV7-9, the J call TRBJ2-1, with TRBD1 matching over 8 bases. The trim removed 3 bases at V and 12 bases at J, leaving 13 bases unmatched. The CDR3 length is 15 residues. The germline V gene has CDR1 SEHNR and CDR2 FQNEAQ (reference sequence). CDR3 sequence: CASSLGYRGERGQFF. In DNA, the CDR3 is TGTGCCAGCAGCTTGGGGTACAGGGGGGAACGGGGGCAGTTCTTC.

This clonotype was detected ten times or more. The chain links TRBV11-2 to TRBJ2-7; D unclear. CDR3 length: 13 residues. Trimming removed 0 bases from V and 6 bases from J, with 9 bases in between. Germline V gives CDR1 SGHAT, CDR2 FQNNGV. The chain's CDR3 is CASSLDRRSEQYF. CDR3 DNA: TGTGCCAGCAGCTTAGATCGTAGGAGCGAGCAGTACTTC.

This clonotype has ten or more counts. The chain recombines TRBV6-1 with TRBJ1-1; D is undetermined. Trimming cost V 9 bases and J 10 bases, with 15 bases left between them. This CDR3 has 11 amino acids. Germline V CDR1 and CDR2: MNHNS, SASEGT. The DNA for the CDR3 is TGTGCCAGTTGGAAGACCGCGAGAGCTTTCTTT. Amino acid sequence: CASWKTARAFF.

In its sample, this clonotype was seen many times. V gene TRBV6-1 combines with J gene TRBJ1-2; D perhaps matches TRBD1 (6 bases). Germline V gene lookup returns CDR1 MNHNS and CDR2 SASEGT. V was cut by 5 bases and J by 7 bases, with 23 bases left in between. This CDR3 region has 16 residues. The CDR3, as DNA: TGTGCCAGCAGTTACGCGGTTCAGGGGATCGGAAGTGGCTACACCTTC. Amino acids: CASSYAVQGIGSGYTF.

In its sample, this clonotype was seen many times. CDR3 protein: CASSHRQATRNGYTF. The CDR3 region has the DNA TGTGCCAGCAGTCACCGACAGGCTACGCGAAATGGCTACACCTTC. V usage is TRBV12-3 or TRBV12-4 and J usage is TRBJ1-2; D might be TRBD1 (6 bases). CDR3 length equals 15 residues. V shed 5 bases and J shed 6 bases, with 19 bases lying between them.

This clonotype was counted a few times. It may be a read error: a sequence one base away is much more abundant. V usage is TRBV6-2 or TRBV6-3 and J usage is TRBJ1-4; 7 positions match TRBD1. Germline CDR1 MNHEY, CDR2 SVGEGT. This CDR3 comprises 15 residues. The CDR3 protein is CASRATGVTNGKLFF. Here the CDR3 DNA reads TGTGCCAGCAGAGCCACAGGGGTAACTAATGGAAAACTGTTTTTT.

At least ten counts were recorded for this clonotype. The chain is built from TRBV5-1 and TRBJ1-2; TRBD1 aligns across 8 bases. Germline V gives CDR1 SGHRS, CDR2 YFSETQ. The V segment lost 5 bases and the J segment 4 bases; nucleotides outside the gene matches: 10. The CDR3 spans 15 residues. DNA for the CDR3: TGCGCCAGCAGTTTCACCTCAGGGGGCGGCTATGGCTACACCTTC. This codes for CASSFTSGGGYGYTF.

This clonotype was observed many times. The gene calls are TRBV19 and TRBJ1-2, with 12 bases lining up with TRBD1. The V segment lost 6 bases and the J segment 3 bases; nucleotides outside the gene matches: 5. The CDR3 runs to 15 residues. The germline CDR1 and CDR2 sequences are LNHDA and SQIVND (reference sequence). In DNA, the CDR3 is TGTGCCAGTAGACCGGGACAGGGGGCGGACTATGGCTACACCTTC. Residues: CASRPGQGADYGYTF.

This clonotype was detected many times. The chain employs TRBV6-1 and TRBJ1-4; TRBD1 aligns across 7 bases. CDR3 length: 17 residues. The V gene end was trimmed by 0 bases and the J gene end by 5 bases; junction bases not matched to a gene: 9. The germline V gene has CDR1 MNHNS and CDR2 SASEGT. The CDR3 loop is CASSEAHRQGGNEKLFF. The CDR3 nucleotides are TGTGCCAGCAGTGAAGCGCATAGACAGGGCGGGAATGAAAAACTGTTTTTT.

This clonotype came up many times. This sequence joins TRBV7-9 and TRBJ2-5, with a possible D match to TRBD1 (5 bases). Germline V CDR1 and CDR2: SEHNR, FQNEAQ (reference sequence). The CDR3 sequence is 14 residues long. V lost 5 bases and J lost 2, with 12 bases in between. The DNA for the CDR3 is TGTGCCAGCAGCCCCCAGGGAACTCAAGAGACCCAGTACTTC. It is translated as CASSPQGTQETQYF.

The chain recombines TRBV5-1 with TRBJ1-1, with 9 bases aligning to TRBD1. The CDR3 runs 15 residues. CDR1 and CDR2 from the germline V gene are SGHRS and YFSETQ. Trimming took 6 bases from V and 0 from J; bases not matched to a gene: 6. CDR3 bases: TGCGCCAGCAACCGGGGACAGGGAATGAACACTGAAGCTTTCTTT. It codes for CASNRGQGMNTEAFF.

Of note for this clonotype: Being one base from a much bigger clone, this may be a read error. The chain joins TRBV7-8 to TRBJ1-1; possible D gene TRBD1, 5 bases. The CDR3 is 15 residues long. Per germline, CDR1 SGHVS and CDR2 FQNEAQ. V was trimmed by 2 bases and J by 8 bases, leaving 18 bases between them. CDR3 DNA sequence: TGTGCCAGCAGCTTAACCTGCGGGGGTCAGGGAGAAGCTTTCTTT. Translating gives CASSLTCGGQGEAFF.

This clonotype was observed at least ten times. The chain employs TRBV7-2 and TRBJ1-3, with a possible D match to TRBD1 (6 bases). This CDR3 spans 14 amino acids. Germline V CDR1 and CDR2: SGHTA, FQGNSA. Trimming pared 4 bases from V and 4 bases from J, leaving 11 bases between. The CDR3 protein is CASSSQGRGNTIYF. Here the CDR3 DNA reads TGTGCCAGCAGCTCACAGGGCCGAGGAAACACCATATATTTT. Together with reference TRBV7-2 and TRBJ1-3, the CDR3 gives the full variable domain: GAGVSQSPSNKVTEKGKDVELRCDPISGHTALYWYRQSLGQGLEFLIYFQGNSAPDKSGLPSDRFSAERTGGSVSTLTIQRTQQEDSAVYLCASSSQGRGNTIYFGEGSWLTVV.

This clonotype was seen at least ten times. This sequence joins TRBV5-1 and TRBJ1-1; no firm D call. V was trimmed by 0 bases and J by 1 base, leaving 7 bases between them. Germline V gives CDR1 SGHRS, CDR2 YFSETQ. The CDR3 contains 14 residues. As DNA, the CDR3 is TGCGCCAGCAGCTTGGATGCAGAGAACACTGAAGCTTTCTTT. This encodes CASSLDAENTEAFF. The full variable domain, its missing parts supplied by reference TRBV5-1 and TRBJ1-1, is KAGVTQTPRYLIKTRGQQVTLSCSPISGHRSVSWYQQTPGQGLQFLFEYFSETQRNKGNFPGRFSGRQFSNSRSEMNVSTLELGDSALYLCASSLDAENTEAFFGQGTRLTVV.